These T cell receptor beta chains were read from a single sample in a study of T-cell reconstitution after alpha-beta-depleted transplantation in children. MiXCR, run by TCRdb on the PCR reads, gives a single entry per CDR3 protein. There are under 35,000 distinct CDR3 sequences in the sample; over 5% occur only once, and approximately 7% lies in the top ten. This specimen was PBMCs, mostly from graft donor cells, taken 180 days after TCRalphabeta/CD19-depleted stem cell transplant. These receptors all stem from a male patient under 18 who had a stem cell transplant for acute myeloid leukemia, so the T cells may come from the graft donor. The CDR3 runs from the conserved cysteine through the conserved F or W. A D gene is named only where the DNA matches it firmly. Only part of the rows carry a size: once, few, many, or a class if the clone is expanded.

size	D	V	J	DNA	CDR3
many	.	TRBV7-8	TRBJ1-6	TGTGCCAGCAGCCCCACATCAAGCTCCTATAATTCACCCCTCCACTTT	CASSPTSSSYNSPLHF
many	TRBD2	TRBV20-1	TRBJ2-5	TGCAGTGCTAGAACACGACTAGCAAAGGGGGAGACCCAGTACTTC	CSARTRLAKGETQYF
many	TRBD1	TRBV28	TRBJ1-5	TGTGCCAGCAGTTCCCGGGACAGGGGAATGAGCAATCAGCCCCAGCATTTT	CASSSRDRGMSNQPQHF
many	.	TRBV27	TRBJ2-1	TGTGCCAGCAGTCCAGAGAGGGCCGCGGGAAATGAGCAGTTCTTC	CASSPERAAGNEQFF
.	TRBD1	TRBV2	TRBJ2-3	TGTGCCAGCAGTGAAGCGCGTTGGGACAGGGGGGGATATACGCAGTATTTT	CASSEARWDRGGYTQYF
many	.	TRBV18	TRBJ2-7	TGTGCCAGCTCACCGGGGCCCTCTTCCTACGAGCAGTACTTC	CASSPGPSSYEQYF
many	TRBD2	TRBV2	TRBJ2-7	TGTGCCAGCAGTGAAACTAGCGGGAGGGCCAGGGAGCAGTACTTC	CASSETSGRAREQYF
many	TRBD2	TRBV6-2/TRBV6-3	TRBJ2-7	TGTGCCAGCATTACCCCTAAGGCGGGAGCGGGCGAGCAGTACTTC	CASITPKAGAGEQYF
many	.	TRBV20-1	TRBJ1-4	TGCAGTGCTAGAGACCCGACAGCCCCTAGGGAAAAACTGTTTTTT	CSARDPTAPREKLFF
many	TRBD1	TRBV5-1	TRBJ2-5	TGCGCCTCAAGACGGGACAGTCAAGAGACCCAGTACTTC	CASRRDSQETQYF
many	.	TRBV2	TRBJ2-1	TGTGCCAGCAGTGGAGAATTCGATGAGCAGTTCTTC	CASSGEFDEQFF
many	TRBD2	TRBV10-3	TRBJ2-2	TGTGCCATCAGTGTGCAGGCTAGCGGCAACACCGGGGAGCTGTTTTTT	CAISVQASGNTGELFF
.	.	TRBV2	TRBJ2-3	TGTGCCAGCAAGGAGGGGGTGGCAGATACGCAGTATTTT	CASKEGVADTQYF
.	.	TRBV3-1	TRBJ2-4	TGTGCCAGCAGCCAAGTGGCCGGGACAGCCAAAAACATTCAGTACTTC	CASSQVAGTAKNIQYF
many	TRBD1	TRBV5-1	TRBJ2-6	TGCGCCAGCAGCTTGATCGGACAGGGGGCTGGGGCCAACGTCCTGACTTTC	CASSLIGQGAGANVLTF
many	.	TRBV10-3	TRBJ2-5	TGTGCCATCAGTGATGGCAGGGGGGGATGGACCCAGTACTTC	CAISDGRGGWTQYF
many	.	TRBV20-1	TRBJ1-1	TGCAGTCTACGGAACACTGAAGCTTTCTTT	CSLRNTEAFF
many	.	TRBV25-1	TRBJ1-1	TGTGCCAGCAGTGAAGGGGGGGGACACAAAGCTTTCTTT	CASSEGGGHKAFF
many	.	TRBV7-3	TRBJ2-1	TGTGCCAGCAGCTTAACCCCCGGCTCCTACAATGAGCAGTTCTTC	CASSLTPGSYNEQFF
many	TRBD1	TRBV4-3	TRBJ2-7	TGCGCCAGCAGCCAATTATCTGGACAGGGGATAAGGGAGCAGTACTTC	CASSQLSGQGIREQYF
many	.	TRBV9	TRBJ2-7	TGTGCCAGCAGCGTAGATGAAGGATGGTACGAGCAGTACTTC	CASSVDEGWYEQYF
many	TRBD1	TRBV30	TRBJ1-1	TGTGCCTGGAGTGCTGGACAGGGTGACACTGAAGCTTTCTTT	CAWSAGQGDTEAFF
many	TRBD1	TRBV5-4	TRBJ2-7	TGTGCCAGCAGCTCCAACAGAGGGGGACAGGGGGCCAACGAGCAGTACTTC	CASSSNRGGQGANEQYF
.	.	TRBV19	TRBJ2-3	TGTGCCAGTTCGACTAGATACACAGATACGCAGTATTTT	CASSTRYTDTQYF
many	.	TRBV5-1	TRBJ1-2	TGCGCCAGCAGCTTATACACGGGGGTCTATGGCTACACCTTC	CASSLYTGVYGYTF
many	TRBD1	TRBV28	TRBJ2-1	TGTGCCAGCAGACCCCCCCCCGGGACAGGGGGCCATGAGCAGTTCTTC	CASRPPPGTGGHEQFF
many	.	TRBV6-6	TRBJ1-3	TGTGCCAGCAGTTACTCGGCGCGGCCCCCCTCTGGAAACACCATATATTTT	CASSYSARPPSGNTIYF
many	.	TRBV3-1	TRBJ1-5	TGTGCCAGCAGCCAGGCACGAGACCAGCCCCAGCATTTT	CASSQARDQPQHF
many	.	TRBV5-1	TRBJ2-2	TGCGCCAGCAGCTTGGGGGATCGGGAGCTGTTTTTT	CASSLGDRELFF
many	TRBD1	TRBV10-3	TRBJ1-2	TGTGCCATCAGCGACGTTCAGGGGGGGGGCTACACCTTC	CAISDVQGGGYTF
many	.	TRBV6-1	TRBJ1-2	TGTGCCAGCAGAGAAAGCTTCGGGGGCTTCTATGGCTACACCTTC	CASRESFGGFYGYTF
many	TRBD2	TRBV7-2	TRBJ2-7	TGTGCCAGCAGCTCGGGACTAGCGGGACCTCACAACTTC	CASSSGLAGPHNF